This TCR beta chain was observed in a study of T cell clonality in common variable immunodeficiency. About this clone itself: Given a much more abundant clone one base away, this may be a read error.

Sequencing used immunoSEQ multiplex PCR; TCRdb keeps in-frame clones, though not all of them. The sample yields some 50,000 clones, without any singletons. The source is a person between 18 and 70 years old in good health. The specimen sequenced was peripheral blood mononuclear cells.

Incomplete CDR3 DNA: TGCGCCAGCAGTACCGACAGGGGGTACAGAGGC. This gives the protein CASSTDRGYRG. The whole CDR3 sequence reads CASSTDRGYRGYTF. The rearrangement links TRBV5-1 to TRBJ1-2; 9 nucleotides match TRBD1. The read comes to an end 3 residues before the CDR3 does, leaving the germline J gene to fill in the end. Per the germline V gene, CDR1 is SGHRS and CDR2 is YFSETQ. This CDR3 comprises 14 residues.